One and the same sample provided the 10 T cell receptor beta chains below, sequenced in a study of blood T cells in healthy people across ages. The use of a sample-barcoded 5' primer and a J-beta primer mix characterized a second PCR of about 6 to 11 cycles. TCRdb reprocessed the 5' RACE reads via MiXCR and lists one record per CDR3 protein. Among approximately 810,000 distinct CDR3 sequences listed, 29% were seen once. Sequencing was performed on blood. The receptors were gathered from a woman of 80 years or more in good health.

About this clonotype: This may be a read error: a much more frequent sequence differs by one nucleotide. This chain joins TRBV3-1 and TRBJ2-1; 8 nucleotides align to TRBD2. Germline CDR1 is LGHDT and CDR2 is YNNKEL (reference sequence). This CDR3 spans 14 amino acids. The trim removed 3 bases at V and 6 bases at J, leaving 4 bases unmatched. Written as DNA, the CDR3 is TGTGCCAGCAGCCAGGGACTAGGAGGCAATGAGCAGTTCTTC. Translating it yields CASSQGLGGNEQFF.

The gene calls are TRBV11-2 and TRBJ2-7; D gene unclear. Trimming stripped 2 bases from V and 1 base from J, with 9 bases between. The CDR3 sequence is 14 residues long. The germline V gene has CDR1 SGHAT and CDR2 FQNNGV. CDR3 amino acids: CASSLTVGSYEQYF. In DNA, the CDR3 is TGTGCCAGCAGCTTAACCGTGGGATCCTACGAGCAGTACTTC.

This clonotype was detected a few times. The chain has TRBV24-1 and TRBJ2-6, with TRBD2 as a possible D gene (5 bases). CDR3 size: 16 residues. Trimming left V 3 bases short and J 3 bases short, with 11 bases between. CDR1 KGHDR and CDR2 SFDVKD come from the germline V gene. As DNA, the CDR3 is TGTGCCACCAGTGATCCGGGGTTCGGTGGGGCCAACGTCCTGACTTTC. It is translated as CATSDPGFGGANVLTF.

V gene TRBV6-2 or TRBV6-3 combines with J gene TRBJ2-3, with 11 positions matching TRBD2. Germline V gene sequence: CDR1 MNHEY, CDR2 SVGEGT. The CDR3 covers 17 residues. The V gene end was trimmed by 5 bases and the J gene end by 2 bases; junction bases not matched to a gene: 9. For the CDR3, the DNA is TGTGCCAGCAGTCCCCATGGACTAGCGGGCCTCACAGATACGCAGTATTTT. This codes for CASSPHGLAGLTDTQYF.

This clonotype has at least ten counts. This chain uses TRBV4-1 with TRBJ2-4, with D maybe TRBD1 (5 bases). V gave up 0 bases and J gave up 10 bases, with 19 bases separating them. The CDR3 is 16 amino acids. CDR1 is MGHRA and CDR2 is YSYEKL in the germline V gene. CDR3 DNA: TGCGCCAGCAGCCAAGATAGGGCAGGGAATAACGGTATTCAGTACTTC. This codes for CASSQDRAGNNGIQYF.

With respect to this clonotype: It may be a read error: a sequence one base away is much more abundant. The gene calls are TRBV6-2 or TRBV6-3 and TRBJ2-5, with D tentatively TRBD1 (5 bases). The CDR3 is 14 amino acids. Trimming pared 9 bases from V and 11 bases from J, leaving 25 bases between. Germline CDR1 MNHEY, CDR2 SVGEGT. The CDR3 spells CASRKGPAIGEQYF. CDR3 nucleotide sequence: TGTGCCAGTCGTAAGGGGCCTGCGATTGGTGAGCAGTACTTC.

This clonotype appeared a few times. V usage is TRBV6-5 and J usage is TRBJ1-2, with a tentative D call TRBD1 (5 bases). Looked up from germline, CDR1 is MNHEY and CDR2 is SVGAGI. This CDR3 is 15 amino acids long. With 8 bases removed from V and 6 bases from J, the gap between germline ends came to 22 bases. The CDR3 is CASLPQGRGKNGYTF. The CDR3 nucleotides are TGTGCCAGCCTACCCCAGGGTAGAGGAAAAAATGGCTACACCTTC.

The chain has TRBV4-3 and TRBJ2-5, with 9 bases aligning to TRBD2. The germline V gene has CDR1 LGHNA and CDR2 YSLEER. The V segment lost 0 bases and the J segment 5 bases; nucleotides outside the gene matches: 4. This CDR3 spans 15 amino acids. The CDR3 coding sequence is TGCGCCAGCAGCCAAGATTTTCTAGCGGGGGAGACCCAGTACTTC. Translating gives CASSQDFLAGETQYF.

At least ten counts were recorded for this clonotype. This chain joins TRBV3-1 and TRBJ2-7; the match to TRBD2 covers 7 bases. Trimming at V came to 3 bases and at J to 0 bases, leaving 2 bases not matched to a gene. The CDR3 covers 14 residues. The germline gives CDR1 LGHDT, CDR2 YNNKEL (reference sequence). The CDR3 DNA follows: TGTGCCAGCAGCCACGCGGGAGACTCCTACGAGCAGTACTTC. Its protein product is CASSHAGDSYEQYF.

This clonotype has ten or more counts. This may be a read error, as it is one base from a much larger clone. The chain employs TRBV4-2 and TRBJ2-5, with D unresolved. The CDR3 is 13 residues long. V dropped 0 bases and J dropped 11 bases, with 13 bases sitting between them. Germline lookup yields CDR1 LGHNA and CDR2 YNFKEQ. DNA for the CDR3: TGTGCCAGCAGCCAAGATCCTCATTATGAGCAGTACTTC. Translation gives CASSQDPHYEQYF.